The clone carrying this TCR beta chain was counted once. No antigen is known for it. Germline loops: CDR1 SGHRS, CDR2 YFSETQ. This CDR3 contains 15 residues. V lost 1 base to trimming and J lost 3 bases, with 14 bases between them. The source of the sample is a study of CD8 T cells in ankylosing spondylitis. Overall study results and limits: Reactive arthritis synovial fluid and blood previously showed some of these motif variants. Seemingly characteristic of ankylosing spondylitis blood was a TCR beta motif consisting of about 8 highly homologous variants.

TCRdb re-analysed the 5' RACE reads in MiXCR, keeping a single row per CDR3 protein. Of hundreds of thousands of distinct CDR3 sequences listed, approximately 30% are singletons. The chain combines TRBV5-1 with TRBJ2-7; TRBD2 is a possible D gene (6 bases). The TCR originated in a male donor with ankylosing spondylitis or in good health (not recorded which). The specimen sequenced was blood, either unsorted or a sorted T cell fraction (not recorded which). The DNA for the CDR3 is TGCGCCAGCAGCTTGACGGTAGGGACTCTCTACGAGCAGTACTTC. As protein: CASSLTVGTLYEQYF.